Listed here is a single T cell receptor (beta chain). Its antigen is as yet unknown. The data were produced by immunoSEQ multiplex PCR, yet TCRdb's version contains in-frame clones alone and is incomplete. The repertoire includes about 150,000 clones, about 90% of them detected once, and under 2% sits in the top ten. This sample was taken from a study of T cell responses to AZD1222 COVID-19 vaccine. Study at large: Second doses were pooled across both intervals (about 4 or about 12 weeks). Findings and limits, study-wide: Repertoires in all cases were sampled only once the peak T cell response had passed. Donors were mostly white British, more females; clonal diversity possibly underestimated. The study found vaccine-associated CD4 TCRs spanning spike, dominant at 160-218 and 743-854.

This CDR3 region has 16 residues. Germline loops: CDR1 KGHSH, CDR2 LQKENI. Losses at the gene ends were 2 bases for V and 6 bases for J; bases not matched to a gene: 12. The chain joins TRBV18 to TRBJ2-7; 8 bases are a match to TRBD1. The material sequenced was peripheral blood, taken on day 0 of AZD1222 vaccination. The sequence derives from an adult in good health. CDR3: CASSPSQGAQNTEQYF. CDR3 sequence (DNA): TGTGCCAGCTCACCATCGCAGGGGGCGCAAAATACCGAGCAGTACTTC.